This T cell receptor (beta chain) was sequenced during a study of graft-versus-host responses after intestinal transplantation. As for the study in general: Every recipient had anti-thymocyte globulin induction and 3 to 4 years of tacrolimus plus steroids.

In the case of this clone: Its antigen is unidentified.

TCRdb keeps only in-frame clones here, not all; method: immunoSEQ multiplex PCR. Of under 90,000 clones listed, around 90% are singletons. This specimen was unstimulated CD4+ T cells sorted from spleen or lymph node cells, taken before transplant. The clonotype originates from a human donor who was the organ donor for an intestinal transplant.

The CDR3 loop is CASRPLAGGRVEQYF. The CDR3 coding sequence is TGTGCCAGCCGACCCCTAGCGGGAGGTCGGGTCGAGCAGTACTTC. V gene TRBV6-5 combines with J gene TRBJ2-7, with 11 bases that match TRBD2. Germline V gives CDR1 MNHEY, CDR2 SVGAGI. Germline trimming cut 8 bases from V and 6 bases from J; bases unmatched to any gene: 12. The CDR3 extends over 15 amino acids.